Listed here are 9 T cell receptor beta chains from one sample, sequenced in a study of T cell responses to AZD1222 COVID-19 vaccine. Clones were sequenced by immunoSEQ multiplex PCR, and TCRdb holds only the in-frame ones, with some missing. Of 55,000 to 80,000 clones listed, approximately 90% are singletons. The sample consisted of peripheral blood, taken 28 days after the second AZD1222 dose. The source is an adult who received the AZD1222 COVID-19 vaccine.

The chain has TRBV10-3 and TRBJ1-5; TRBD1 is a possible D gene (5 bases). Germline values: CDR1 ENHRY, CDR2 SYGVKD. Trimming pared 0 bases from V and 1 base from J, leaving 10 bases between. The CDR3 runs to 16 residues. CDR3 sequence (DNA): TGTGCCATCAGTGAGTCTGCAGGGCGAAGCAATCAGCCCCAGCATTTT. This gives the protein CAISESAGRSNQPQHF.

CDR3 amino acids: CASSHTLAGAREQYF. CDR3 nucleotide sequence: TGTGCCAGCAGCCACACTCTAGCGGGGGCGCGGGAGCAGTACTTC. The J gene is TRBJ2-7, the V gene TRBV7-9, with 10 bases fitting TRBD2. The CDR3 extends over 15 amino acids. Germline V gene lookup returns CDR1 SEHNR and CDR2 FQNEAQ (reference sequence). The junction had 11 bases not matched to a gene; V was cut back by 5 bases and J by 7 bases.

The rearrangement joins TRBV28 to TRBJ2-7, with D perhaps matching TRBD2 (5 bases). V lost 5 bases and J 7 bases, leaving 9 bases between the germline ends. The CDR3 is made up of 11 amino acids. CDR1 and CDR2 (germline): MDHEN, SYDVKM. For the CDR3, the DNA is TGTGCCAGCAGTCAGCCGGGGGAGCAGTACTTC. This codes for CASSQPGEQYF.

The genes are TRBV11-3 and TRBJ2-7; TRBD2 aligns across 8 bases. V was pared by 5 bases and J by 0 bases, with 6 bases of the junction left unmatched. Germline V gene sequence: CDR1 SGHNT, CDR2 YENEEA. The CDR3 totals 15 residues. CDR3 sequence (DNA): TGTGCCAGCAGCATTATAGCGGGAAGCTCCTACGAGCAGTACTTC. Its translation is CASSIIAGSSYEQYF.

The rearrangement uses TRBV6-5 and TRBJ1-1; unclear D gene. Deletions cut 0 bases from V and 2 bases from J, with 10 bases between. The CDR3 runs 15 residues. In germline, CDR1 is MNHEY, CDR2 SVGAGI. The CDR3 nucleotides are TGTGCCAGCAGTTACTCGGAAGGGTACAACACTGAAGCTTTCTTT. Translation gives CASSYSEGYNTEAFF.

The rearrangement links TRBV5-4 to TRBJ2-7; 10 bases agree with TRBD2. The length of the CDR3 is 17 residues. The V gene's germline CDR1 is SGHNT and CDR2 YYREEE (reference sequence). V gave up 4 bases and J gave up 1 base; unmatched junction bases: 11. CDR3: CASSPSASGRKSYEQYF. The CDR3 DNA reads TGTGCCAGCAGCCCATCGGCTAGCGGGAGAAAGTCCTACGAGCAGTACTTC.

CDR3 nucleotides: TGTGCCACCAGTGATCGGACAGGTTCAGGCTACACCTTC. It yields the protein CATSDRTGSGYTF. This chain connects TRBV24-1 to TRBJ1-2; TRBD1 matches 7 bases. The CDR3 contains 13 residues. V trimming: 3 bases; J trimming: 8 bases; junction bases outside the gene matches: 5. The germline CDR1 and CDR2 sequences are KGHDR and SFDVKD.

The chain employs TRBV28 and TRBJ1-2; perhaps TRBD1 as D (5 bases). The V and J ends lost 5 bases and 5 bases respectively, with 18 bases between them. Per germline, CDR1 MDHEN and CDR2 SYDVKM. This CDR3 contains 15 residues. This chain's CDR3 is CASSPIGTSGYGYTF. Written as DNA, the CDR3 is TGTGCCAGCAGTCCGATAGGGACTTCGGGTTATGGCTACACCTTC.

The V and J genes are TRBV6-4 and TRBJ1-6; D might be TRBD1 (5 bases). The CDR3 is 14 amino acids. Germline V gene sequence: CDR1 MRHNA, CDR2 SNTAGT. V was clipped by 10 bases and J by 8 bases, with 18 bases between them. The CDR3 nucleotides read TGTGCCACCCACGTGAAGGGGATGGATTCACCCCTCCACTTT. This translates into CATHVKGMDSPLHF.